Shown below are 20 T cell receptor beta chains from a single sample sequenced in a study of shared clonotypes between healthy human individuals. Using immunoSEQ multiplex PCR, the repertoire was profiled, and TCRdb retains in-frame clones only, with some absent. The top ten hold around 0.13% of the sample, which has roughly 2.4 million clones, approximately 96% seen once. The sample consisted of naive CD4+ T cells sorted from blood. Stated subset: CD45RA+ positively selected. These receptors originate from a man aged 18 to 29 in good health.

The rearrangement joins TRBV19 to TRBJ1-2; 7 nucleotides agree with TRBD1. The J segment lost 3 bases and the V segment lost 7 bases, leaving 5 bases of the junction unmatched. This CDR3 has 13 amino acids. Looked up from germline, CDR1 is LNHDA and CDR2 is SQIVND (reference sequence). The CDR3 region is CASTLDRHYGYTF. The CDR3, as DNA: TGTGCCAGTACTCTGGACAGGCACTATGGCTACACCTTC.

The chain combines TRBV15 with TRBJ2-3, with TRBD2 matching over 7 bases. Germline lookup yields CDR1 LNHNV and CDR2 YYDKDF (reference sequence). V shed 8 bases and J 1 base; nucleotides not matched to a gene: 12. The CDR3 length is 16 residues. In nucleotides, the CDR3 is TGTGCCACCGCCGGGAGGCAGTCTCTCGGCACAGATACGCAGTATTTT. Translated, it gives CATAGRQSLGTDTQYF.

The chain employs TRBV5-1 and TRBJ2-1, with 9 nucleotides matching TRBD1. Germline CDR1 reads SGHRS; CDR2 reads YFSETQ. CDR3 size: 16 residues. V lost 1 base, J lost 4 bases, and 6 bases stayed unmatched. In DNA form, the CDR3 reads TGCGCCAGCAGCTTGTGGACCGGGACAGGGTACAATGAGCAGTTCTTC. Translation: CASSLWTGTGYNEQFF. Variable domain in full (rest from reference TRBV5-1 and TRBJ2-1): KAGVTQTPRYLIKTRGQQVTLSCSPISGHRSVSWYQQTPGQGLQFLFEYFSETQRNKGNFPGRFSGRQFSNSRSEMNVSTLELGDSALYLCASSLWTGTGYNEQFFGPGTRLTVL.

The chain joins TRBV28 to TRBJ1-2; 7 nucleotides line up with TRBD1. This CDR3 has 13 amino acids. Germline V gene lookup returns CDR1 MDHEN and CDR2 SYDVKM. V lost 6 bases to trimming and J lost 6 bases; unmatched junction nucleotides: 7. This CDR3 is CASSLGGTDGYTF. CDR3 nucleotide sequence: TGTGCCAGCAGCCTTGGCGGGACAGATGGCTACACCTTC.

This sequence joins TRBV19 and TRBJ1-2; 8 bases match TRBD1. Germline loops: CDR1 LNHDA, CDR2 SQIVND (reference sequence). With V trimmed by 7 bases and J by 0 bases, 1 base remained unmatched. The CDR3 is made up of 13 amino acids. In DNA form, the CDR3 reads TGTGCCAGTAAGGGACAGGCTAACTATGGCTACACCTTC. Residues: CASKGQANYGYTF. Full variable domain (missing parts from reference TRBV19 and TRBJ1-2): DGGITQSPKYLFRKEGQNVTLSCEQNLNHDAMYWYRQDPGQGLRLIYYSQIVNDFQKGDIAEGYSVSREKKESFPLTVTSAQKNPTAFYLCASKGQANYGYTFGSGTRLTVV.

This chain joins TRBV10-3 and TRBJ2-3; TRBD2 matches 12 bases. CDR1 is ENHRY and CDR2 is SYGVKD in the germline V gene. J was trimmed by 4 bases and V by 10 bases; bases with no gene match: 3. This CDR3 spans 13 amino acids. CDR3 region: CATSGGAADTQYF. In DNA form, the CDR3 reads TGTGCCACTAGCGGGGGGGCCGCAGATACGCAGTATTTT.

The rearrangement links TRBV30 to TRBJ2-7; no reliable D call. Germline assignment: CDR1 GTSNPN and CDR2 SVGIG (reference sequence). There are 13 residues in the CDR3. Trimming removed 2 bases from V and 3 bases from J, with 11 bases in between. CDR3 in DNA: TGTGCCTGGAGTCTCCCGTCAATCTACGAGCAGTACTTC. Translated: CAWSLPSIYEQYF.

As concerns this clone: Other DNA sequences in this sample translate to the same CDR3. The chain uses TRBV18 and TRBJ2-5; a weak D match, TRBD2 (5 bases). CDR1 KGHSH and CDR2 LQKENI come from the germline V gene. This CDR3 region has 13 residues. With 0 bases removed from V and 5 bases from J, the gap between germline ends came to 7 bases. The CDR3 loop is CASSPPGGETQYF. DNA for the CDR3: TGTGCCAGCTCACCACCCGGCGGGGAGACCCAGTACTTC.

The V gene is TRBV7-2, the J gene TRBJ2-3, with 7 bases that match TRBD2. CDR1 is SGHTA, CDR2 FQGNSA, per germline. The trim removed 1 base at V and 8 bases at J, leaving 3 bases unmatched. CDR3 length equals 13 residues. CDR3 amino acids: CASSLVGEGTQYF. The CDR3 coding sequence is TGTGCCAGCAGCTTAGTGGGGGAGGGTACGCAGTATTTT.

The chain is built from TRBV6-1 and TRBJ2-3; no reliable D call. The germline CDR1 and CDR2 sequences are MNHNS and SASEGT. This CDR3 is 12 amino acids long. Trimming removed 8 bases from V and 1 base from J, with 7 bases in between. The DNA for the CDR3 is TGTGCCAGCGACCAAGGCACAGATACGCAGTATTTT. Amino acids: CASDQGTDTQYF.

Of note for this clone: The same CDR3 also results from other DNA sequences found in this sample. The chain is built from TRBV11-2 and TRBJ2-1; unclear D gene. Trimming stripped 1 base from V and 8 bases from J, with 3 bases between. Germline-derived CDR1 and CDR2 are SGHAT and FQNNGV. The CDR3 is 11 amino acids. CDR3 protein: CASSLVDEQFF. The CDR3 region has the DNA TGTGCCAGCAGCTTAGTTGATGAGCAGTTCTTC. Full variable domain (outside the CDR3, taken from reference TRBV11-2 and TRBJ2-1): EAGVAQSPRYKIIEKRQSVAFWCNPISGHATLYWYQQILGQGPKLLIQFQNNGVVDDSQLPKDRFSAERLKGVDSTLKIQPAKLEDSAVYLCASSLVDEQFFGPGTRLTVL.

This rearrangement joins TRBV5-8 to TRBJ1-6, with D possibly matching TRBD1 (6 bases). The CDR3 contains 16 residues. Between the trimmed V and J ends, which lost 1 base and 8 bases, there was a span of 16 bases. Germline CDR1 SGHTS, CDR2 YDEGEE. The CDR3 DNA reads TGTGCCAGCAGCTTGCGGTCAGGGGCTTCTTATTCACCCCTCCACTTT. Amino acid sequence: CASSLRSGASYSPLHF.

This clone has just a few counts. This specimen includes other DNA sequences encoding the same CDR3. The chain recombines TRBV27 with TRBJ1-6; D remains ambiguous. V was shortened by 4 bases and J by 0 bases, with 1 base between the two germline ends. The CDR3 runs 13 residues. Per the germline V gene, CDR1 is MNHEY and CDR2 is SMNVEV (reference sequence). For the CDR3, the DNA is TGTGCCAGCAGTTCCTCCTATAATTCACCCCTCCACTTT. It is translated as CASSSSYNSPLHF.

Details on this clone: Other DNA variants within this sample encode the same CDR3. The chain links TRBV6-1 to TRBJ1-6, with D unclear. CDR1 is MNHNS, CDR2 SASEGT, per germline. Between the trimmed V and J ends, which lost 0 bases and 7 bases, there was a span of 4 bases. The CDR3 has 13 residues. Written as DNA, the CDR3 is TGTGCCAGCAGTGAAGCTTCGAATTCACCCCTCCACTTT. This translates into CASSEASNSPLHF.

V gene TRBV5-6 combines with J gene TRBJ2-1; D is ambiguous. This CDR3 is 13 amino acids long. Trimming pared 2 bases from V and 8 bases from J, leaving 11 bases between. CDR1 and CDR2 from the germline V gene are SGHDT and YYEEEE. DNA for the CDR3: TGTGCCAGCAGCTTCTCTAGGTGGGATGAGCAGTTCTTC. Protein sequence: CASSFSRWDEQFF.

The CDR3 nucleotides are TGTGCCTGGGGACAGGGGGCATATTCACCCCTCCACTTT. Its translation is CAWGQGAYSPLHF. The chain carries TRBV30 and TRBJ1-6; the match to TRBD1 covers 11 bases. After removal of 5 bases from V and 8 bases from J, the junction contained 2 bases not matched to a gene. CDR1 GTSNPN and CDR2 SVGIG come from the germline V gene (reference sequence). The CDR3 has 13 amino acids.

This rearrangement joins TRBV4-1 to TRBJ2-7; weak D call: TRBD1 (6 bases). Germline V gives CDR1 MGHRA, CDR2 YSYEKL. The V and J ends lost 2 bases and 7 bases respectively, with 18 bases between them. This CDR3 is built from 15 residues. The chain's CDR3 is CASSQLFHGQGEQYF. In nucleotides, the CDR3 is TGCGCCAGCAGCCAACTCTTCCACGGGCAGGGGGAGCAGTACTTC.

V usage is TRBV7-9 and J usage is TRBJ1-2; TRBD1 might be the D (6 bases). Germline values: CDR1 SEHNR, CDR2 FQNEAQ (reference sequence). Trimming took off 4 bases at V and 7 bases at J, with 13 bases between the two ends. CDR3 length: 13 amino acids. Here the CDR3 reads CASSSAYRAGYTF. The CDR3 nucleotides read TGTGCCAGCAGCTCAGCCTACAGGGCTGGCTACACCTTC.

This clone was observed a handful of times. The V and J genes are TRBV4-1 and TRBJ1-2; maybe TRBD1 (5 bases). In germline, CDR1 is MGHRA, CDR2 YSYEKL. Trimming cost V 2 bases and J 3 bases, with 16 bases left between them. This CDR3 is built from 16 residues. As DNA, the CDR3 is TGCGCCAGCAGCCAAAGTCGGGGCGGCGCCGACTATGGCTACACCTTC. Residues: CASSQSRGGADYGYTF.

The J gene is TRBJ2-4, the V gene TRBV5-6; D ambiguous. The ends were cut back, 0 bases at V and 11 bases at J, with 21 bases in the middle. Germline assignment: CDR1 SGHDT and CDR2 YYEEEE. The CDR3 contains 16 residues. CDR3 DNA sequence: TGTGCCAGCAGCTTGGACGTCAAGGGTGGGGTTAAGGTTCAGTACTTC. Translation gives CASSLDVKGGVKVQYF. Full variable domain (outside the CDR3, taken from reference TRBV5-6 and TRBJ2-4): DAGVTQSPTHLIKTRGQQVTLRCSPKSGHDTVSWYQQALGQGPQFIFQYYEEEERQRGNFPDRFSGHQFPNYSSELNVNALLLGDSALYLCASSLDVKGGVKVQYFGAGTRLSVL.